This is a list of T cell receptor beta chains from one sample in a study of blood T cell repertoires in COVID-19. TCRdb's table, derived via immunoSEQ multiplex PCR, lists solely in-frame clones and lacks some. The sample holds around 180,000 clones, about 87% seen once. The sequenced material came from peripheral blood. These receptors originate from a man in his sixties with acute or convalescent COVID-19. Each CDR3 is given with its conserved first and last residue. D genes are given only for firm matches. Some rows mark clone size as missing; the rest say once, few, many or name a class of expanded clone.

V gene: TRBV29-1; D gene: TRBD2; J gene: TRBJ2-1; clone size: NA; CDR3 DNA: TGCAGCGTCTCCCCTGGGCTAGCGGGCCCCACTGAGCAGTTCTTC; CDR3 protein: CSVSPGLAGPTEQFF
V gene: TRBV24-1; D gene: NA; J gene: TRBJ1-1; clone size: NA; CDR3 DNA: TGTGCCACCAGTGATCCTACTGGGGCAGTATTAAACACTGAAGCTTTCTTT; CDR3 protein: CATSDPTGAVLNTEAFF
V gene: TRBV12-3/TRBV12-4; D gene: NA; J gene: TRBJ1-1; clone size: NA; CDR3 DNA: TGTGCCAGCAGTTTTAGGAGGAACACTGAAGCTTTCTTT; CDR3 protein: CASSFRRNTEAFF
V gene: TRBV6-1; D gene: NA; J gene: TRBJ1-5; clone size: once; CDR3 DNA: TGTGCCAGCAGTGAAGCCTGGGGGGAGGGTCAGCCCCAGCATTTT; CDR3 protein: CASSEAWGEGQPQHF
V gene: TRBV3-1/TRBV3-2; D gene: NA; J gene: TRBJ2-3; clone size: NA; CDR3 DNA: TGTGCCAGCAGCCCCCGGCTCCGGGGGTCCACAGATACGCAGTATTTT; CDR3 protein: CASSPRLRGSTDTQYF
V gene: TRBV29-1; D gene: NA; J gene: TRBJ1-2; clone size: NA; CDR3 DNA: TGCAGCGTTGTTGATGGAGGGTACGGCTACACCTTC; CDR3 protein: CSVVDGGYGYTF
V gene: TRBV5-1; D gene: NA; J gene: TRBJ1-2; clone size: NA; CDR3 DNA: TGCGCCAGCAGGCGGGAGTCGGGCTATGGCTACACCTTC; CDR3 protein: CASRRESGYGYTF
V gene: TRBV5-1; D gene: TRBD2; J gene: TRBJ2-7; clone size: once; CDR3 DNA: TGCGCCAGCAGCATCGGACTAGCGTATTACGAGCAGTACTTC; CDR3 protein: CASSIGLAYYEQYF
V gene: TRBV19; D gene: NA; J gene: TRBJ1-5; clone size: NA; CDR3 DNA: TGTGCCAGTAGTATAGTAGACAGTTATCAGCCCCAGCATTTT; CDR3 protein: CASSIVDSYQPQHF
V gene: TRBV28; D gene: NA; J gene: TRBJ1-4; clone size: NA; CDR3 DNA: TGTGCCAGCACCGCTCCGGGACACAGGGAGGAAAAACTGTTTTTT; CDR3 protein: CASTAPGHREEKLFF
V gene: TRBV3-1/TRBV3-2; D gene: NA; J gene: TRBJ1-1; clone size: NA; CDR3 DNA: TGTGCCAGCAGCCACCCAGAGAACACTGAAGCTTTCTTT; CDR3 protein: CASSHPENTEAFF
V gene: TRBV5-1; D gene: NA; J gene: TRBJ2-5; clone size: few; CDR3 DNA: TGCGCCAGCAGCTTGGCTATGGAGACCCAGTACTTC; CDR3 protein: CASSLAMETQYF
V gene: TRBV6-5; D gene: NA; J gene: TRBJ2-2; clone size: NA; CDR3 DNA: TGTGCCAGCAGTTACTCCAGGGGCACCGGGGAGCTGTTTTTT; CDR3 protein: CASSYSRGTGELFF
V gene: TRBV24-1; D gene: NA; J gene: TRBJ2-1; clone size: NA; CDR3 DNA: TGTGCCACCAGTGACCCAATGGGACTGTACAATGAGCAGTTCTTC; CDR3 protein: CATSDPMGLYNEQFF
V gene: TRBV6-5; D gene: NA; J gene: TRBJ2-4; clone size: NA; CDR3 DNA: TGTGCCAGCAGCTCCCCAGGGATTAGCAAAAACATTCAGTACTTC; CDR3 protein: CASSSPGISKNIQYF
V gene: TRBV23-1; D gene: TRBD1; J gene: TRBJ1-3; clone size: NA; CDR3 DNA: TGCGCCAGCAGTCAATCAGGGGGCAGCCATTCTGGAAACACCATATATTTT; CDR3 protein: CASSQSGGSHSGNTIYF
V gene: TRBV19; D gene: TRBD1; J gene: TRBJ1-2; clone size: once; CDR3 DNA: TGTGCCAGTAGTATCACCAGGGGACAGGAAGGCAGCGTTCCCTATGGCTACACCTTC; CDR3 protein: CASSITRGQEGSVPYGYTF
V gene: TRBV4-2; D gene: NA; J gene: TRBJ2-5; clone size: once; CDR3 DNA: TGTGCCAGCAGCCAAGAGGGCACCCAAGAGACCCAGTACTTC; CDR3 protein: CASSQEGTQETQYF
V gene: TRBV5-1; D gene: NA; J gene: TRBJ2-5; clone size: NA; CDR3 DNA: TGCGCCAGCAGCTTGGGAAGAGCGACAGGAGGACAAGAGACCCAGTACTTC; CDR3 protein: CASSLGRATGGQETQYF
V gene: TRBV9; D gene: NA; J gene: TRBJ2-7; clone size: once; CDR3 DNA: TGTGCCAGCAGCCCCCTAGGGGGGGCAGCCTACGAGCAGTACTTC; CDR3 protein: CASSPLGGAAYEQYF
V gene: TRBV24-1; D gene: NA; J gene: TRBJ1-2; clone size: NA; CDR3 DNA: TGTGCCACCAAGGGGAAGGGCTATGGCTACACCTTC; CDR3 protein: CATKGKGYGYTF
V gene: TRBV5-4; D gene: NA; J gene: TRBJ1-1; clone size: once; CDR3 DNA: TGTGCCAGCAGCTTGGACAGGCTAAACACTGAAGCTTTCTTT; CDR3 protein: CASSLDRLNTEAFF
V gene: TRBV28; D gene: NA; J gene: TRBJ1-5; clone size: few; CDR3 DNA: TGTGCCAGCAGTTTACCGCCGCAGGCACCTTTCAATCAGCCCCAGCATTTT; CDR3 protein: CASSLPPQAPFNQPQHF
V gene: TRBV6-2/TRBV6-3; D gene: TRBD1; J gene: TRBJ1-1; clone size: NA; CDR3 DNA: TGTGCCAGCAGCTGGGACAGGTTTTTTCCTGAAGCTTTCTTT; CDR3 protein: CASSWDRFFPEAFF
V gene: TRBV4-2; D gene: NA; J gene: TRBJ2-6; clone size: NA; CDR3 DNA: TGTGCCAGCAGCCAAGTAGGGAGCTCTGGGGCCAACGTCCTGACTTTC; CDR3 protein: CASSQVGSSGANVLTF
V gene: TRBV13; D gene: NA; J gene: TRBJ1-2; clone size: NA; CDR3 DNA: TGTGCCAGCAGCAGCGGGGGGAGCTATGGCTACACCTTC; CDR3 protein: CASSSGGSYGYTF
V gene: TRBV19; D gene: NA; J gene: TRBJ1-2; clone size: NA; CDR3 DNA: TGTGCCAGTAGTACCTCGGGAGGGAGTCTCTATGGCTACACCTTC; CDR3 protein: CASSTSGGSLYGYTF
V gene: TRBV5-1; D gene: TRBD1; J gene: TRBJ1-2; clone size: NA; CDR3 DNA: TGCGCCAGCAGCCCGGGACAGCTCTATGGCTACACCTTC; CDR3 protein: CASSPGQLYGYTF
V gene: TRBV7-3; D gene: NA; J gene: TRBJ2-2; clone size: NA; CDR3 DNA: TGTGCCAGCAGGCTCACAACGGGGTCCACCGGGGAGCTGTTTTTT; CDR3 protein: CASRLTTGSTGELFF
V gene: TRBV6-5; D gene: NA; J gene: TRBJ1-1; clone size: NA; CDR3 DNA: TGTGCCAGCAGTTACTCGAACAGTGAAGCTTTCTTT; CDR3 protein: CASSYSNSEAFF
V gene: TRBV19; D gene: NA; J gene: TRBJ2-1; clone size: NA; CDR3 DNA: TGTGCCAGTAGTATAGAATCAAGTCAGACAGCCTACAATGAGCAGTTCTTC; CDR3 protein: CASSIESSQTAYNEQFF
V gene: TRBV30; D gene: NA; J gene: TRBJ2-7; clone size: NA; CDR3 DNA: TGTGCCTGGAGTTGGCCCAGCTCCTACGAGCAGTACTTC; CDR3 protein: CAWSWPSSYEQYF
V gene: TRBV29-1; D gene: NA; J gene: TRBJ1-2; clone size: NA; CDR3 DNA: TGCAGCGTTGAGCCCCCGGGGGGGGCAAAAGGCTACACCTTC; CDR3 protein: CSVEPPGGAKGYTF
V gene: TRBV19; D gene: NA; J gene: TRBJ2-2; clone size: NA; CDR3 DNA: TGTGCCAGTGGACGCCAGGGGAACACCGGGGAGCTGTTTTTT; CDR3 protein: CASGRQGNTGELFF
V gene: TRBV6-1; D gene: NA; J gene: TRBJ1-5; clone size: NA; CDR3 DNA: TGTGCCAGCAGTGAGATGTGGGGGGGCAATCAGCCCCAGCATTTT; CDR3 protein: CASSEMWGGNQPQHF
V gene: TRBV9; D gene: NA; J gene: TRBJ1-2; clone size: once; CDR3 DNA: TGTGCCAGCAGACAGGACCGCTATGGCTACACCTTC; CDR3 protein: CASRQDRYGYTF
V gene: TRBV5-5; D gene: TRBD2; J gene: TRBJ2-5; clone size: NA; CDR3 DNA: TGTGCCAGCAGCTTGTCGGCTAGCGGGGGGCTCGAGACCCAGTACTTC; CDR3 protein: CASSLSASGGLETQYF
V gene: TRBV5-1; D gene: TRBD1; J gene: TRBJ1-1; clone size: NA; CDR3 DNA: TGCGCCAGCTCACGGGACAGGGGCCTCGGAAATATGAACACTGAAGCTTTCTTT; CDR3 protein: CASSRDRGLGNMNTEAFF
V gene: TRBV4-3; D gene: NA; J gene: TRBJ1-1; clone size: NA; CDR3 DNA: TGCGCCAGCAGCCAAGGGGGGAGGTTTGTGACTGAAGCTTTCTTT; CDR3 protein: CASSQGGRFVTEAFF
V gene: TRBV4-2; D gene: TRBD2; J gene: TRBJ2-3; clone size: once; CDR3 DNA: TGTGCCAGCAGCCAAGATGGGACTAGCGGGGGGAGGACAGATACGCAGTATTTT; CDR3 protein: CASSQDGTSGGRTDTQYF
V gene: TRBV5-4; D gene: TRBD2; J gene: TRBJ2-5; clone size: NA; CDR3 DNA: TGTGCCAGCAGCCGGCCGGGACTAGCTCAAGAGACCCAGTACTTC; CDR3 protein: CASSRPGLAQETQYF
V gene: TRBV6-5; D gene: TRBD2; J gene: TRBJ2-1; clone size: NA; CDR3 DNA: TGTGCCAGCAGTTACTCGGGCGGGGGGGATGAGCAGTTCTTC; CDR3 protein: CASSYSGGGDEQFF
V gene: TRBV9; D gene: TRBD2; J gene: TRBJ2-3; clone size: NA; CDR3 DNA: TGTGCCAGCAGCATGACTAGCGGGAGTTTTACAGATACGCAGTATTTT; CDR3 protein: CASSMTSGSFTDTQYF
V gene: TRBV7-9; D gene: NA; J gene: TRBJ1-2; clone size: few; CDR3 DNA: TGTGCCAGCAGCTTGGCAGGGCTCCATGGCTACACCTTC; CDR3 protein: CASSLAGLHGYTF
V gene: TRBV15; D gene: TRBD1; J gene: TRBJ1-2; clone size: NA; CDR3 DNA: TGTGCCACCAGCAGAGATCTCCCCGGACAGGGTATCGGCTACACCTTC; CDR3 protein: CATSRDLPGQGIGYTF
V gene: TRBV24-1; D gene: TRBD2; J gene: TRBJ2-5; clone size: NA; CDR3 DNA: TGTGCCACCAGTGATTCTTCAGCGGGGGACCAAGAGACCCAGTACTTC; CDR3 protein: CATSDSSAGDQETQYF
V gene: TRBV7-2; D gene: NA; J gene: TRBJ1-5; clone size: NA; CDR3 DNA: TGTGCCAGCAGCTTAGATAGGAGCGGTCAGCCCCAGCATTTT; CDR3 protein: CASSLDRSGQPQHF
V gene: TRBV6-6; D gene: TRBD2; J gene: TRBJ2-4; clone size: NA; CDR3 DNA: TGTGCCAGCAGTTCAGGAGCGGGGGGTGTCGGCATTCAGTACTTC; CDR3 protein: CASSSGAGGVGIQYF
V gene: TRBV3-1/TRBV3-2; D gene: TRBD2; J gene: TRBJ2-5; clone size: few; CDR3 DNA: TGTGCCAGCAGCCCACGTATCGGGGAGGGAGAGACCCAGTACTTC; CDR3 protein: CASSPRIGEGETQYF
V gene: TRBV4-1; D gene: NA; J gene: TRBJ2-1; clone size: NA; CDR3 DNA: TGCGCCAGCAGCGGGCTTTACAATGAGCAGTTCTTC; CDR3 protein: CASSGLYNEQFF